The 19 T cell receptor beta chains below were found in one sample sequenced in a study of blood T cells in healthy people across ages. A second PCR, run for about 6 to 11 cycles, used a sample-barcoded 5' primer plus a J-beta primer mix. Using its own MiXCR run on the 5' RACE reads, TCRdb lists one record per CDR3 protein. Among 550,000 to 800,000 distinct CDR3 sequences listed, roughly 30% were seen once. The sample consisted of blood. These receptors all come from a woman older than 75 in good health.

There are many counts of this clonotype. The gene calls are TRBV5-1 and TRBJ2-2; 9 bases map to TRBD2. The CDR3 loop spans 17 amino acids. J was trimmed by 4 bases and V by 4 bases; bases with no gene match: 11. CDR1 SGHRS and CDR2 YFSETQ come from the germline V gene. The CDR3 loop reads CASSPRVSSGATGELFF. The CDR3 nucleotides are TGCGCCAGCAGCCCGCGTGTCTCTAGCGGGGCCACCGGGGAGCTGTTTTTT. The whole variable domain, remainder taken from reference TRBV5-1 and TRBJ2-2, is KAGVTQTPRYLIKTRGQQVTLSCSPISGHRSVSWYQQTPGQGLQFLFEYFSETQRNKGNFPGRFSGRQFSNSRSEMNVSTLELGDSALYLCASSPRVSSGATGELFFGEGSRLTVL.

The V call is TRBV2, the J call TRBJ1-2, with no clear D. The germline V gene encodes CDR1 SNHLY and CDR2 FYNNEI. The CDR3 sequence is 12 residues long. Trimming removed 6 bases from V and 7 bases from J, with 12 bases in between. CDR3 region: CASSDHGAGYTF. The CDR3 DNA reads as TGTGCCAGCAGCGACCACGGCGCTGGCTACACCTTC. Based on the CDR3 plus reference TRBV2 and TRBJ1-2, the full variable domain is EPEVTQTPSHQVTQMGQEVILRCVPISNHLYFYWYRQILGQKVEFLVSFYNNEISEKSEIFDDQFSVERPDGSNFTLKIRSTKLEDSAMYFCASSDHGAGYTFGSGTRLTVV.

This clonotype was seen repeatedly, ten times or more. The rearrangement links TRBV27 to TRBJ2-7; 9 bases are a match to TRBD2. V shed 7 bases and J 2 bases; nucleotides not matched to a gene: 6. Germline V gene lookup returns CDR1 MNHEY and CDR2 SMNVEV (reference sequence). The CDR3 totals 14 residues. CDR3 region: CASNSRGGTYEQYF. The CDR3 DNA sequence: TGTGCCAGCAACTCGCGGGGGGGAACCTACGAGCAGTACTTC.

The table lists this clonotype with a few counts. A read error may produce the germline difference seen at one junction end. This chain joins TRBV6-1 and TRBJ2-1; 8 bases align to TRBD1. Germline-derived CDR1 and CDR2 are MNHNS and SASEGT. The CDR3 spans 15 residues. DNA for the CDR3: TGTGCCAGCAGTGCGACAGGGGTGTTCTACAATGAGCGGTTCTTC. Its translation: CASSATGVFYNERFF.

This clonotype was detected ten times or more. This chain uses TRBV20-1 with TRBJ1-5, with a possible D match to TRBD1 (5 bases). CDR1 DFQATT and CDR2 SNEGSKA come from the germline V gene (reference sequence). V lost 6 bases, J lost 0 bases, and 9 bases lay in between. The CDR3 has 13 amino acids. The CDR3 DNA is TGCAGTGCAAGGACAAATAGCAATCAGCCCCAGCATTTT. Protein sequence: CSARTNSNQPQHF.

Turning to this clonotype: A read error may account for a junction end that differs from germline. The chain combines TRBV11-3 with TRBJ2-3; 7 nucleotides line up with TRBD1. Germline V gene sequence: CDR1 SGHNT, CDR2 YENEEA. The length of the CDR3 is 14 residues. The DNA of the CDR3 is TGTGCCAGCAGCTCAAGACAGGGCCCAGATGCGCAGTATTTT. This codes for CASSSRQGPDAQYF. The variable domain in full, completed from reference TRBV11-3 and TRBJ2-3, reads EAGVVQSPRYKIIEKKQPVAFWCNPISGHNTLYWYLQNLGQGPELLIRYENEEAVDDSQLPKDRFSAERLKGVDSTLKIQPAELGDSAVYLCASSSRQGPDAQYFGPGTRLTVL.

Regarding this clonotype: A read error may be the cause here, since a much bigger clone is one base away. The chain uses TRBV6-5 and TRBJ1-4; perhaps TRBD1 as D (5 bases). CDR1 MNHEY and CDR2 SVGAGI come from the germline V gene. The CDR3 loop spans 14 amino acids. The CDR3 region is CTSSSQGGNEKLFF. The CDR3, as DNA: TGTACCAGCAGTTCCCAGGGTGGGAATGAAAAACTGTTTTTT.

This clonotype was seen repeatedly, ten times or more. The chain has TRBV3-1 and TRBJ2-4; the match to TRBD2 covers 9 bases. V trimming: 2 bases; J trimming: 8 bases; junction bases outside the gene matches: 7. CDR3 length equals 15 residues. CDR1 is LGHDT and CDR2 is YNNKEL in the germline V gene (reference sequence). The CDR3 region is CASSQRGLAMDIQYF. CDR3 sequence (DNA): TGTGCCAGCAGCCAAAGAGGACTAGCGATGGACATTCAGTACTTC.

This clonotype came up many times. The chain couples TRBV4-1 to TRBJ2-1; TRBD2 matches at 9 bases. V shed 1 base and J 9 bases; nucleotides not matched to a gene: 7. CDR1 is MGHRA, CDR2 YSYEKL, per germline. The CDR3 contains 15 residues. The CDR3 here is CASSQASRGGAEQFF. The CDR3 region has the DNA TGCGCCAGCAGCCAAGCCTCGCGGGGGGGTGCTGAGCAGTTCTTC.

The table lists this clonotype with many counts. The CDR3 is CASSWPGEDTQYF. CDR3 bases: TGCGCCAGCAGCTGGCCCGGGGAGGATACGCAGTATTTT. V is TRBV5-1 and J is TRBJ2-3; weak D call: TRBD2 (5 bases). The CDR3 is 13 amino acids. The germline gives CDR1 SGHRS, CDR2 YFSETQ. Trimming took off 3 bases at V and 6 bases at J, with 11 bases between the two ends.

This clonotype was seen ten or more times. The chain recombines TRBV7-3 with TRBJ2-3; 11 bases align to TRBD2. The CDR3 extends over 17 amino acids. The V gene end was trimmed by 3 bases and the J gene end by 0 bases; junction bases not matched to a gene: 5. Germline-derived CDR1 and CDR2 are SGHTA and FQGTGA. This chain's CDR3 is CASSLGPSGGSTDTQYF. The CDR3 region has the DNA TGTGCCAGCAGCTTGGGCCCTAGCGGGGGGAGCACAGATACGCAGTATTTT.

At least ten counts were recorded for this clonotype. As DNA, the CDR3 is TGCAGTGCTAGAGATCCGGGACAGGGGAACTATGGCTACACCTTC. Protein product: CSARDPGQGNYGYTF. This chain joins TRBV20-1 and TRBJ1-2, with TRBD1 identical over 10 bases. V lost 0 bases to trimming and J lost 2 bases; unmatched junction nucleotides: 3. The CDR3 covers 15 residues. In germline, CDR1 is DFQATT, CDR2 SNEGSKA (reference sequence).

There are many counts of this clonotype. This chain links TRBV7-9 with TRBJ2-7; TRBD2 is a possible D gene (6 bases). CDR1 SEHNR and CDR2 FQNEAQ come from the germline V gene (reference sequence). CDR3 size: 14 residues. Trimming took 2 bases from V and 6 from J, leaving 14 bases between them. CDR3 amino acids: CASSLTLGGGEQYF. CDR3 DNA: TGTGCCAGCAGCTTAACGTTGGGGGGAGGCGAGCAGTACTTC. The full variable domain, in which reference TRBV7-9 and TRBJ2-7 provide the parts outside the CDR3, is DTGVSQNPRHKITKRGQNVTFRCDPISEHNRLYWYRQTLGQGPEFLTYFQNEAQLEKSRLLSDRFSAERPKGSFSTLEIQRTEQGDSAMYLCASSLTLGGGEQYFGPGTRLTVT.

The rearrangement links TRBV5-5 to TRBJ2-3; the match to TRBD1 covers 11 bases. This CDR3 contains 16 residues. After removal of 1 base from V and 3 bases from J, the junction contained 4 bases not matched to a gene. Per the germline V gene, CDR1 is SGHKS and CDR2 is YYEKEE (reference sequence). The CDR3 nucleotides read TGTGCCAGCAGCTTGAGGGGGACAGGGGGAACAGATACGCAGTATTTT. Its protein product is CASSLRGTGGTDTQYF. Variable domain in full (rest from reference TRBV5-5 and TRBJ2-3): DAGVTQSPTHLIKTRGQQVTLRCSPISGHKSVSWYQQVLGQGPQFIFQYYEKEERGRGNFPDRFSARQFPNYSSELNVNALLLGDSALYLCASSLRGTGGTDTQYFGPGTRLTVL.

The chain is built from TRBV12-5 and TRBJ1-3; D might be TRBD1 (6 bases). The germline V gene has CDR1 LGHNT and CDR2 FRNRAP. This CDR3 spans 15 amino acids. V was pared by 1 base and J by 2 bases, with 9 bases between. DNA of the CDR3: TGTGCTAGTGGTTTGGGGACAGCGGCTGGAAACACCATATATTTT. Its protein product is CASGLGTAAGNTIYF.

Only a few counts were recorded for this clonotype. A junction boundary mismatches the germline segment, possibly from a read error. The chain couples TRBV29-1 to TRBJ2-5; 9 bases line up with TRBD2. The CDR3 runs 15 residues. The germline CDR1 and CDR2 sequences are SQVTM and ANQGSEA. CDR3 nucleotide sequence: TGCAGCGTTGAAACAGGCGGGGGGGACCAGGAGACCCAGTACTTC. As protein: CSVETGGGDQETQYF.

This clonotype was seen at least ten times. The V gene is TRBV29-1, the J gene TRBJ2-1, with 9 nucleotides matching TRBD1. This CDR3 is built from 13 residues. The J segment lost 0 bases and the V segment lost 6 bases, leaving 0 bases of the junction unmatched. Germline V gene lookup returns CDR1 SQVTM and CDR2 ANQGSEA. This CDR3 is CSVTGGSYNEQFF. DNA for the CDR3: TGCAGCGTGACAGGGGGCTCCTACAATGAGCAGTTCTTC.

This clonotype has ten or more counts. This chain uses TRBV20-1 with TRBJ2-7; 11 bases line up with TRBD1. The CDR3 covers 14 residues. The trim removed 5 bases at V and 5 bases at J, leaving 8 bases unmatched. The germline CDR1 and CDR2 sequences are DFQATT and SNEGSKA (reference sequence). The CDR3 here is CSASGQGAFNEQYF. The DNA for the CDR3 is TGCAGTGCTTCTGGACAGGGGGCTTTCAACGAGCAGTACTTC.

This chain connects TRBV5-1 to TRBJ2-5; D may be TRBD1 or TRBD2 (6 bases each). Gene TRBJ2-7 matches the end of the DNA better, so the J call may be wrong. Germline CDR1 SGHRS, CDR2 YFSETQ. This CDR3 has 14 residues. This CDR3 reads CASSTRLGGGEQYF. The CDR3 DNA reads as TGCGCCAGCAGCACACGTCTAGGAGGGGGCGAGCAGTACTTC.